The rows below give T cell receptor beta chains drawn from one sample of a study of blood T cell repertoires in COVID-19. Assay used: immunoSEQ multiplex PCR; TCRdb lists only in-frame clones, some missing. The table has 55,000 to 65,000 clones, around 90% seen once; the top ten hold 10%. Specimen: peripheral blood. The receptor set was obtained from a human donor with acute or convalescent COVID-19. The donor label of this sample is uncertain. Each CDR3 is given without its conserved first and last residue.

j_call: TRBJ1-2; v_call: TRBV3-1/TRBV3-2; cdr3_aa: ASSQGSLNYGYT
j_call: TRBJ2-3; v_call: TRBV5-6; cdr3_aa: ASSLGTGYTDTQY
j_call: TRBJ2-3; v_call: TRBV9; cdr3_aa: ASSVDGAGPTDTQY
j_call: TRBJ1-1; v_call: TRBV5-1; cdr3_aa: ASSLGRGTEAF
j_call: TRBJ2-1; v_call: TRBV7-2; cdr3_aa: ASSRDRGLGNEQF
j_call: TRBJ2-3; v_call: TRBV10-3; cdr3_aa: ATQGGQVDTDTQY
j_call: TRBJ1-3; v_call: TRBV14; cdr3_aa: ASSQDGRSGNTIY
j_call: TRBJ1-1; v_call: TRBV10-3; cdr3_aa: AISLDRDVSTEAF
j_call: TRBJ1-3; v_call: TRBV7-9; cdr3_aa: ASSLVSVYENTIY
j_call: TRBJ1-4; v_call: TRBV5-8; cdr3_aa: ASSSGRRFNEKLF
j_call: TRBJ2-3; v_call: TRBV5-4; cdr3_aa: ASSSEPYSTDTQY
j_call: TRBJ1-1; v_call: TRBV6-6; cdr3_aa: ASNRGLTEAF
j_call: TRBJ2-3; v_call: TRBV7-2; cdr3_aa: ASSLSGSTDTQY
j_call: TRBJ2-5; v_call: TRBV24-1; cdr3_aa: ATSDLYTNQETQY
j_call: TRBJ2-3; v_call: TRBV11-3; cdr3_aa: ASSLGRFERGPTDTQY
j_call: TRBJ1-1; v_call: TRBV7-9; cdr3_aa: ASSEFTEAF
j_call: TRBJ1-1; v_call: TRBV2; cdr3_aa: ASSNWGQGRYTEAF
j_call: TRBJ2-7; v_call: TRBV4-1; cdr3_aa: ASSQAFVTGGTYEQY
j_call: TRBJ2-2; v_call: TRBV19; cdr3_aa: ASSIGGRAGELF
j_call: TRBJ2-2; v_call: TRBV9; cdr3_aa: ASSPLGGQTGELF
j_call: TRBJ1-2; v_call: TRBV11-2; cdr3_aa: ASSSNRVGYT
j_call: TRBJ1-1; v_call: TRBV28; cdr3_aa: ASRDSGGFGNTEAF
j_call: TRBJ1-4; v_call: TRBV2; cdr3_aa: ASSLDRVGEKLF
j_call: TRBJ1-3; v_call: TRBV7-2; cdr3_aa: ASSLGDSRTGNTIY
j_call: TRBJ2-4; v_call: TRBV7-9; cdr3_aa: ASSKVGGSVLAKNIQY
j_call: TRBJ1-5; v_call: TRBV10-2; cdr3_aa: ASSEFDRGQPQH
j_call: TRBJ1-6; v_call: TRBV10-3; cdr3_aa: AISEGAGRSNSPLH
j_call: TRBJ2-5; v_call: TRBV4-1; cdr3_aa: ASSQGRNGIQETQY
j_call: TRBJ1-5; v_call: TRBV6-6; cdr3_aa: ASSFSGREPQH
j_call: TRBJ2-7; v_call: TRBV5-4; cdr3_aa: ASSLEGRLAGVPRGEQY
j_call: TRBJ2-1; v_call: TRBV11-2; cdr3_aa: ASRDTSGRRNEQF
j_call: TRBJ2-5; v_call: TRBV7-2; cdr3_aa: ASSIYLGAGGRETQY
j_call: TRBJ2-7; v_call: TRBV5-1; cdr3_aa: ASSFGQGAFGLAGDFLRVQY
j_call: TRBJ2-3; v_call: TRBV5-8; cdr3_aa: ASSLGGSSTDTQY
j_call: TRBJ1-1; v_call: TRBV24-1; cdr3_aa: ATSGGGVRAGAF
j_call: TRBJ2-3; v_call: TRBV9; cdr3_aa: ASSSQSGLGDTQY
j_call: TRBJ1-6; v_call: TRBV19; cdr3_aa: ASSIGTGLNSPLH
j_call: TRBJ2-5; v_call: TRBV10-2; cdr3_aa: ASSALRTGVETQY
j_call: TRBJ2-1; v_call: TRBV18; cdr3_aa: ASSPRTGGIINEQF
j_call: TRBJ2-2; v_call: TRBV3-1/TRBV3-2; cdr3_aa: ASSQVIGGAGELF
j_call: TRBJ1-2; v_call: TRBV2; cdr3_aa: ASSEQGALVYGYT
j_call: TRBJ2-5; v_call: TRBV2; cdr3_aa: ASSDRLAGVETQY
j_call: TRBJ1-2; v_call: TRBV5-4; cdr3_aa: ASSPGGGDYGYT
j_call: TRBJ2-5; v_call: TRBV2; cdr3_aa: ASSLGTGRETQY
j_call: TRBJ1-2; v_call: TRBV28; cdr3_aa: ASSREIPYGYT
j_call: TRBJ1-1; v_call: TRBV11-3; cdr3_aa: ASSLCMTPNTEAF
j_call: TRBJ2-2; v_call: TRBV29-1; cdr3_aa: SVSDSGETGELF
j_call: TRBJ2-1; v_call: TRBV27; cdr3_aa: ASSRTSGPYDEQF
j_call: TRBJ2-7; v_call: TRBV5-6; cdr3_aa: ASSLLGARTYEQY
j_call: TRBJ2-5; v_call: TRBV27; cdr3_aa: ASSLLVVSGNVGTQY
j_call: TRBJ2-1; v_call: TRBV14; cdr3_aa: ASSQDTYNEQF
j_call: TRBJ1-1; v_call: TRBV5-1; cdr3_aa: ASSLQGAGAEAF
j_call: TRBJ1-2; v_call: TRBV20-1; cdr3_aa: SATSGGGYT
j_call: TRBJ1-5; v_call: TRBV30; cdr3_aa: AWGTGGNQPQH
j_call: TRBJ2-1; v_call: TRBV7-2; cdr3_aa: ASSRLGQGVNEQF
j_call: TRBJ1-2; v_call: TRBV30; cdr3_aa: AWSVAGYGYT
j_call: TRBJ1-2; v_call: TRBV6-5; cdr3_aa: ASSYRDRTYGYT